A selection of T cell receptor beta chains follows, all from one sample in a study of T cell responses to AZD1222 COVID-19 vaccine. Assay: immunoSEQ multiplex PCR; the TCRdb copy retains only in-frame clones and omits some. The sample holds approximately 100,000 clones; roughly 87% are singletons and the top ten take 4.5% to 6.5%. This material consisted of peripheral blood, taken on day 0 of AZD1222 vaccination. These receptors were taken from an adult in good health. The CDR3 runs from the conserved cysteine through the conserved F or W. Each record gives: clone size, D gene, J gene, V gene, CDR3 protein, CDR3 DNA. The D gene is left open where the match is weak. Clone size is stated in some rows and not others, as once, few, many or a class when expanded.

few NA TRBJ2-7 TRBV4-2 CASSQGDKGYEQYF TGTGCCAGCAGCCAAGGGGACAAGGGCTACGAGCAGTACTTC
NA NA TRBJ2-3 TRBV2 CASSWGADTQYF TGTGCCAGCAGTTGGGGGGCTGATACGCAGTATTTT
NA NA TRBJ1-1 TRBV20-1 CSSSVNTEAFF TGCAGCAGTTCGGTGAACACTGAAGCTTTCTTT
NA NA TRBJ1-5 TRBV23-1 CASSQWGRVGQPQHF TGCGCCAGCAGTCAATGGGGCAGGGTCGGCCAGCCCCAGCATTTT
NA NA TRBJ1-3 TRBV6-2/TRBV6-3 CASSYPDGSRGNTIYF TGTGCCAGCAGTTACCCGGACGGATCCAGGGGAAACACCATATATTTT
NA NA TRBJ1-3 TRBV19 CASSIGAGLSGNTIYF TGTGCCAGTAGTATCGGGGCGGGACTCTCTGGAAACACCATATATTTT
NA NA TRBJ1-5 TRBV28 CASTSRWDQPQHF TGTGCCAGCACCTCCAGGTGGGATCAGCCCCAGCATTTT
NA NA TRBJ1-2 TRBV13 CASSLKDYGYTF TGTGCCAGCAGCTTGAAAGACTATGGCTACACCTTC
NA NA TRBJ2-7 TRBV14 CASSPGGTVPYEQYF TGTGCCAGCAGCCCGGGCGGGACAGTCCCCTACGAGCAGTACTTC
NA NA TRBJ2-2 TRBV19 CASGRSTGELFF TGTGCCAGTGGAAGATCCACCGGGGAGCTGTTTTTT
NA NA TRBJ2-2 TRBV7-9 CASSPSRGSNTGELFF TGTGCCAGCAGCCCCTCGAGGGGATCGAACACCGGGGAGCTGTTTTTT
NA NA TRBJ1-5 TRBV29-1 CSVALTPGNQPQHF TGCAGCGTTGCTCTCACTCCAGGGAATCAGCCCCAGCATTTT
NA NA TRBJ1-1 TRBV9 CASSVGSGLNTEAFF TGTGCCAGCAGCGTAGGGTCAGGTTTGAACACTGAAGCTTTCTTT
NA TRBD1 TRBJ1-3 TRBV7-2 CASSRGQTSGNTIYF TGTGCCAGCAGCAGGGGACAGACCTCTGGAAACACCATATATTTT
NA TRBD1 TRBJ2-3 TRBV7-8 CASSPHSGQGDAADTQYF TGTGCCAGCAGCCCCCATTCGGGACAGGGAGACGCAGCAGATACGCAGTATTTT
NA TRBD1 TRBJ2-5 TRBV18 CASSLDRGQETQYF TGTGCCAGCTCACTGGACAGGGGGCAAGAGACCCAGTACTTC
NA NA TRBJ1-1 TRBV28 CASSLVGDRAFF TGTGCCAGCAGTTTAGTGGGGGACCGGGCTTTCTTT
NA TRBD2 TRBJ2-3 TRBV5-4 CASSSAAAGGLETDTQYF TGTGCCAGCAGCTCGGCAGCGGCGGGGGGGCTGGAAACAGATACGCAGTATTTT
NA TRBD2 TRBJ2-1 TRBV6-4 CASSALAGEAYNEQFF TGTGCCAGCAGTGCGTTAGCGGGAGAGGCCTACAATGAGCAGTTCTTC
NA NA TRBJ1-6 TRBV11-2 CASSLSGRVSPLHF TGTGCCAGCAGCTTGTCGGGCAGGGTTTCACCCCTCCACTTT
NA NA TRBJ2-7 TRBV6-2/TRBV6-3 CASSDWTENYEQYF TGTGCCAGCAGTGATTGGACAGAGAACTACGAGCAGTACTTC
NA NA TRBJ1-6 TRBV21-1 CASSKGRGQGNSPLHF TGTGCCAGCAGCAAAGGTCGCGGACAGGGTAATTCACCCCTCCACTTT
NA TRBD1 TRBJ2-5 TRBV19 CASSRTGASETQYF TGTGCCAGTAGCCGGACAGGGGCTTCAGAGACCCAGTACTTC
NA NA TRBJ2-7 TRBV3-1/TRBV3-2 CASSQDPGGTYEQYF TGTGCCAGCAGCCAAGACCCTGGCGGAACCTACGAGCAGTACTTC
NA NA TRBJ2-4 TRBV18 CASSPLAKNIQYF TGTGCCAGCTCACCTCTGGCCAAAAACATTCAGTACTTC
NA TRBD1 TRBJ2-7 TRBV6-5 CASATGQAYEQYF TGTGCCAGCGCAACCGGACAGGCCTACGAGCAGTACTTC
NA NA TRBJ2-5 TRBV9 CASSVVSGYGETQYF TGTGCCAGCAGCGTAGTATCGGGTTATGGGGAGACCCAGTACTTC
NA NA TRBJ1-5 TRBV6-5 CASSYQGSNQPQHF TGTGCCAGCAGTTACCAAGGGAGCAATCAGCCCCAGCATTTT
NA NA TRBJ1-2 TRBV25-1 CASSEFSRSYTF TGTGCCAGCAGTGAATTTTCCAGGAGCTACACCTTC
NA NA TRBJ2-1 TRBV5-1 CASSWTGGNEQFF TGCGCCAGCTCTTGGACAGGAGGGAATGAGCAGTTCTTC
NA NA TRBJ2-3 TRBV19 CATTPGADTQYF TGTGCCACTACCCCTGGGGCAGATACGCAGTATTTT
NA NA TRBJ2-4 TRBV29-1 CSVLHPYKNIQYF TGCAGCGTTTTACACCCATACAAAAACATTCAGTACTTC
NA TRBD1 TRBJ1-4 TRBV2 CASSEPRQGTTNEKLFF TGTGCCAGCAGTGAACCGAGACAGGGAACTACTAATGAAAAACTGTTTTTT
NA NA TRBJ1-1 TRBV9 CASSADQGLEAFF TGTGCCAGCAGCGCCGATCAGGGGCTTGAAGCTTTCTTT
NA NA TRBJ1-3 TRBV5-1 CASSVRDGGNTIYF TGCGCCAGCAGCGTCCGGGACGGAGGAAACACCATATATTTT
NA NA TRBJ1-2 TRBV30 CAWSDPRGSNYGYTF TGTGCCTGGAGTGATCCTAGAGGCTCTAACTATGGCTACACCTTC
NA NA TRBJ2-2 TRBV11-3 CASSLGATGELFF TGTGCCAGCAGCCTAGGGGCCACCGGGGAGCTGTTTTTT
NA NA TRBJ1-1 TRBV28 CASSSPGGVSNTEAFF TGTGCCAGCAGTTCCCCCGGGGGGGTTTCGAACACTGAAGCTTTCTTT
NA TRBD2 TRBJ2-5 TRBV19 CASSIDGGSRETQYF TGTGCCAGTAGTATAGATGGCGGGAGCAGAGAGACCCAGTACTTC
NA NA TRBJ1-1 TRBV6-2/TRBV6-3 CASSYSPAGGNTEAFF TGTGCCAGCAGTTACTCCCCAGCGGGTGGGAACACTGAAGCTTTCTTT
NA NA TRBJ1-1 TRBV6-1 CASSEEDTLEAFF TGTGCCAGCAGTGAGGAGGACACCTTAGAAGCTTTCTTT
NA NA TRBJ1-6 TRBV27 CASSLSIVLTYNSPLHF TGTGCCAGCAGTTTATCGATCGTTTTGACCTATAATTCACCCCTCCACTTT
NA NA TRBJ2-1 TRBV29-1 CSDSGGNNEQFF TGCAGCGACAGCGGCGGGAACAATGAGCAGTTCTTC